Listed here are 21 T cell receptor beta chains from one sample, sequenced in a study of T cell responses to AZD1222 COVID-19 vaccine. Sequencing was performed with immunoSEQ multiplex PCR; in TCRdb, only in-frame clones are kept and a portion is missing. The sample includes 70,000 to 90,000 clones, about 83% of them seen just once. The specimen was peripheral blood, collected on day 0 of AZD1222 vaccination. These receptors all stem from an adult in good health.

A single count supports this clone. The CDR3 nucleotides are TGTGCCAGCAGCTTGGGAGGGGTGGCCTACAATGAGCAGTTCTTC. Protein product: CASSLGGVAYNEQFF. The chain joins TRBV5-6 to TRBJ2-1; TRBD1 or TRBD2 may be the D gene (5 bases each). Germline CDR1 and CDR2: SGHDT and YYEEEE. The CDR3 has 15 amino acids. V lost 0 bases and J 2 bases, leaving 9 bases between the germline ends.

This rearrangement joins TRBV5-4 to TRBJ2-7; TRBD2 matches at 16 bases. The V gene's germline CDR1 is SGHNT and CDR2 YYREEE (reference sequence). V was pared by 3 bases and J by 0 bases, with 9 bases of the junction left unmatched. The CDR3 consists of 19 residues. The CDR3 coding sequence is TGTGCCAGCAGCTCGGGACTAGCGGGAGGGCCCGGAAGCTCCTACGAGCAGTACTTC. Translated, it gives CASSSGLAGGPGSSYEQYF.

The chain links TRBV6-5 to TRBJ1-3, with unresolved D. The V end lost 0 bases, the J end lost 0 bases, and 9 bases lay between the germline ends. Germline V CDR1 and CDR2: MNHEY, SVGAGI. CDR3 length: 16 amino acids. CDR3: CASSYSPLISGNTIYF. CDR3 DNA: TGTGCCAGCAGTTACTCGCCGCTAATCTCTGGAAACACCATATATTTT.

Concerning this clone: The junction departs from germline at one end; a sequencing error may be responsible. The CDR3 DNA follows: TGTGCCAGCAGCCAATGGGGACAGGGGGCGGATTCACTCCTCCACTTT. Residues: CASSQWGQGADSLLHF. The chain carries TRBV3-1 (or the pseudogene TRBV3-2) and TRBJ1-6; 12 bases fit TRBD1. Germline assignment: CDR1 LGHDT and CDR2 YNNKEL (reference sequence). This CDR3 is 16 amino acids long.

The rearrangement uses TRBV5-1 and TRBJ2-7; the D gene could be TRBD1 or TRBD2 (5 bases each). Deletions cut 4 bases from V and 1 base from J, with 21 bases between. The CDR3 has 17 amino acids. Germline V CDR1 and CDR2: SGHRS, YFSETQ. The CDR3 DNA sequence: TGCGCCAGCAGCGGGACCCTAGGGGCCCAAGTTTCCTACGAGCAGTACTTC. It specifies CASSGTLGAQVSYEQYF.

The chain links TRBV4-1 to TRBJ2-1, with 8 bases that match TRBD2. CDR3 size: 16 residues. The J segment lost 10 bases and the V segment lost 3 bases, leaving 14 bases of the junction unmatched. Germline lookup yields CDR1 MGHRA and CDR2 YSYEKL. CDR3 nucleotides: TGCGCCAGCAGCCAGACTGGACTAGCTCGGGCTTTCGAGCAGTTCTTC. Translation: CASSQTGLARAFEQFF.

This clone appeared once. V and J are TRBV7-9 and TRBJ2-1, with 8 bases identical to TRBD2. J gave up 8 bases and V 1 base, and 13 bases lay outside the gene matches. Germline V gene data show CDR1 as SEHNR and CDR2 as FQNEAQ (reference sequence). The CDR3 has 17 residues. The CDR3 sequence is CASSLGLLEAGVYEQFF. The CDR3 bases are TGTGCCAGCAGCTTAGGCCTCCTTGAAGCGGGAGTTTATGAGCAGTTCTTC.

The chain links TRBV9 to TRBJ1-2, with a weak D call TRBD1 (5 bases). This CDR3 contains 14 residues. CDR1 is SGDLS and CDR2 is YYNGEE in the germline V gene. Trimming cost V 6 bases and J 5 bases, with 17 bases left between them. The CDR3 region is CASKALQGEYGYTF. In DNA form, the CDR3 reads TGTGCCAGCAAGGCCCTCCAGGGCGAATATGGCTACACCTTC.

This chain connects TRBV19 to TRBJ1-5; D may be TRBD1 (5 bases). In germline, CDR1 is LNHDA, CDR2 SQIVND (reference sequence). The V and J ends lost 4 bases and 7 bases respectively, with 17 bases between them. CDR3 length: 15 residues. The DNA of the CDR3 is TGTGCCAGTAGTACGGGGGACGGAGGGGCGCAGCCCCAGCATTTT. This codes for CASSTGDGGAQPQHF.

This chain links TRBV7-9 with TRBJ2-1, with D maybe TRBD2 (5 bases). The CDR3 covers 14 residues. Germline V gives CDR1 SEHNR, CDR2 FQNEAQ (reference sequence). V shed 0 bases and J shed 5 bases, with 8 bases lying between them. The CDR3 nucleotides are TGTGCCAGCAGCTTAGCGGGAGCGAACAATGAGCAGTTCTTC. Amino acids: CASSLAGANNEQFF.

This CDR3 is CASSVSGQGGYEQYF. The DNA of the CDR3 is TGTGCCAGCAGCGTGTCCGGACAGGGAGGGTACGAGCAGTACTTC. J is TRBJ2-7 and V is TRBV9; D possibly corresponds to TRBD1 (8 bases). The V end was cut by 2 bases, the J end by 4 bases, with 16 bases between. The CDR3 runs to 15 residues. Germline loops: CDR1 SGDLS, CDR2 YYNGEE.

The chain couples TRBV12-5 to TRBJ2-2; D may be TRBD1 or TRBD2 (6 bases each). V lost 6 bases and J 3 bases, leaving 17 bases between the germline ends. Germline V lookup: CDR1 LGHNT, CDR2 FRNRAP. The CDR3 length is 16 residues. CDR3 nucleotide sequence: TGTGCTAGTGGGCACGGGGGCCCAGGAGACACCGGGGAGCTGTTTTTT. It encodes CASGHGGPGDTGELFF.

The V and J genes are TRBV9 and TRBJ2-2; 7 nucleotides align to TRBD2. CDR3 size: 17 residues. CDR1 is SGDLS and CDR2 is YYNGEE in the germline V gene. The J segment lost 0 bases and the V segment lost 0 bases, leaving 5 bases of the junction unmatched. Here the CDR3 DNA reads TGTGCCAGCAGCGTAGCGGGGGGAGGGGCGAACACCGGGGAGCTGTTTTTT. Its translation is CASSVAGGGANTGELFF.

The chain uses TRBV28 and TRBJ1-1; D unclear. The CDR3 contains 14 residues. From germline, CDR1 is MDHEN and CDR2 SYDVKM. V lost 3 bases and J 0 bases, leaving 8 bases between the germline ends. CDR3 loop: CASSFAQMNTEAFF. The DNA for the CDR3 is TGTGCCAGCAGTTTTGCCCAGATGAACACTGAAGCTTTCTTT.

V gene TRBV16 combines with J gene TRBJ1-5, with D tentatively TRBD1 (5 bases). The germline CDR1 and CDR2 sequences are KGHSY and FQNENV. V was trimmed by 4 bases and J by 3 bases, leaving 25 bases between them. The CDR3 has 19 residues. The CDR3 nucleotides are TGTGCCAGCAGCCTTGGGGGGGGGACCGGCCTTTCCCACAATCAGCCCCAGCATTTT. It translates to CASSLGGGTGLSHNQPQHF.

V gene TRBV28 combines with J gene TRBJ1-1; D perhaps matches TRBD1 (5 bases). Looked up from germline, CDR1 is MDHEN and CDR2 is SYDVKM. V gave up 4 bases and J gave up 10 bases, with 13 bases separating them. The CDR3 has 12 residues. CDR3 amino acids: CASSWPGGGAFF. The CDR3 DNA is TGTGCCAGCAGTTGGCCCGGTGGGGGAGCTTTCTTT.

The chain has TRBV9 and TRBJ1-1; D remains unclear. V was cut by 0 bases and J by 3 bases, with 6 bases left in between. The CDR3 spans 13 residues. The germline CDR1 and CDR2 sequences are SGDLS and YYNGEE. The CDR3 DNA reads as TGTGCCAGCAGCGTAGTTGGTGACACTGAAGCTTTCTTT. Its translation is CASSVVGDTEAFF.

This sequence joins TRBV6-1 and TRBJ1-3, with a possible D match to TRBD1 (6 bases). Germline values: CDR1 MNHNS, CDR2 SASEGT. V was clipped by 0 bases and J by 5 bases, with 23 bases between them. The CDR3 extends over 19 amino acids. The CDR3 loop is CASSEAKDRFSQRRNTIYF. The CDR3 DNA sequence: TGTGCCAGCAGTGAAGCAAAGGACAGATTTTCCCAAAGACGAAACACCATATATTTT.

J is TRBJ1-4 and V is TRBV29-1; TRBD1 agrees at 8 bases. CDR1 and CDR2 from the germline V gene are SQVTM and ANQGSEA. V trimming: 7 bases; J trimming: 8 bases; junction bases outside the gene matches: 12. CDR3 size: 14 residues. CDR3 sequence: CSARQGTGAEKLFF. The CDR3 coding sequence is TGCAGCGCAAGACAAGGGACAGGCGCCGAAAAACTGTTTTTT.

This chain joins TRBV5-1 and TRBJ1-5; 11 bases align to TRBD1. The germline V gene has CDR1 SGHRS and CDR2 YFSETQ. CDR3 length: 15 residues. Unmatched junction bases numbered 6, after V lost 4 bases and J lost 6 bases. The CDR3 spells CASSSGTGGRQPQHF. The CDR3 nucleotides are TGCGCCAGCAGCAGTGGGACAGGGGGGCGTCAGCCCCAGCATTTT.

The chain carries TRBV19 and TRBJ1-1; D is unresolved. In germline, CDR1 is LNHDA, CDR2 SQIVND (reference sequence). Trimming shortened V by 5 bases and J by 7 bases, and 17 bases separated the two germline ends. The CDR3 has 14 residues. The DNA for the CDR3 is TGTGCCAGTAGTCTTCGAGGGCAAGGGTTTGAAGCTTTCTTT. It specifies CASSLRGQGFEAFF.